This T cell receptor (beta chain) originates from a study of cytomegalovirus exposure and HLA in healthy donors. General observations from the study: Reports indicate that TCR beta sequences accurately predicted the HLA-A and HLA-B alleles of most subjects. Later analysis suggested most CMV-associated TCR beta chains were HLA-restricted. Researchers catalogued about 150 TCR beta chains as cytomegalovirus-associated.

The germline V and J ends were trimmed by 4 bases and 6 bases, with 13 bases remaining between them. CDR3 length equals 13 residues. The V gene's germline CDR1 is SGHRS and CDR2 YFSETQ. Turning to this clone: The antigen is unknown.

Primers: 60 Vbeta forward and 13 Jbeta reverse. Data came from immunoSEQ multiplex PCR; TCRdb stores just in-frame clones and leaves some out. The table has roughly 150,000 clones, roughly 74% seen once. The clonotype originates from a man younger than 30 in good health and CMV-seropositive. Sequenced sample: PBMCs. J is TRBJ2-5 and V is TRBV5-1; D might be TRBD1 (5 bases). CDR3 loop: CASSGPSGKTQYF. CDR3 coding DNA: TGCGCCAGCAGCGGACCGTCAGGGAAGACCCAGTACTTC. The full variable domain, with the rest looked up from reference TRBV5-1 and TRBJ2-5, is KAGVTQTPRYLIKTRGQQVTLSCSPISGHRSVSWYQQTPGQGLQFLFEYFSETQRNKGNFPGRFSGRQFSNSRSEMNVSTLELGDSALYLCASSGPSGKTQYFGPGTRLLVL.